The 30 T cell receptor beta chains reported below all come from one sample, sequenced in a study of monozygotic twins with inflammatory bowel disease. TCRdb reprocessed the 5' RACE reads, with one entry per CDR3 protein and no DNA. The table for this sample gives about 380,000 distinct CDR3 sequences. The sequencing sample was made of blood. The origin of the receptors is a human donor with ulcerative colitis or Crohn's disease, or a healthy co-twin of an affected twin (not recorded which).

Here the CDR3 reads CASEQGGNYNEQFF. The chain employs TRBV19 and TRBJ2-1; TCRdb's D gene call, TRBD1, goes unchecked for lack of DNA. Looked up from germline, CDR1 is LNHDA and CDR2 is SQIVND (reference sequence). The CDR3 sequence is 14 residues long.

This chain uses TRBV7-9 with TRBJ2-5. The CDR3 is 14 amino acids. In germline, CDR1 is SEHNR, CDR2 FQNEAQ (reference sequence). Here the CDR3 reads CASSPSGGGETQYF.

This sequence joins TRBV30 and TRBJ1-5. There are 15 residues in the CDR3. CDR1 is GTSNPN, CDR2 SVGIG, per germline (reference sequence). The CDR3 sequence: CAWSVQDRGHTAQHF.

The rearrangement links TRBV20-1 to TRBJ2-4; TCRdb's D gene call, TRBD2, goes unchecked for lack of DNA. There are 12 residues in the CDR3. CDR1 DFQATT and CDR2 SNEGSKA come from the germline V gene (reference sequence). CDR3 sequence reads: CSANERGDIQYF.

The rearrangement uses TRBV5-1 and TRBJ2-7. The CDR3 extends over 14 amino acids. Germline values: CDR1 SGHRS, CDR2 YFSETQ. This chain's CDR3 is CASSVDRSTYEQYF.

The chain carries TRBV7-9 and TRBJ1-3; TCRdb names TRBD1, which stays unverified in the absence of DNA. CDR3 length: 15 amino acids. Germline V gene data show CDR1 as SEHNR and CDR2 as FQNEAQ (reference sequence). The chain's CDR3 is CASRYRADSGNTIYF.

This rearrangement joins TRBV6-1 to TRBJ1-1; TCRdb gives TRBD1 as the D gene, but with no DNA this cannot be confirmed. Germline CDR1 reads MNHNS; CDR2 reads SASEGT. CDR3 size: 13 residues. CDR3 protein: CASHRERNTEAFF.

The chain combines TRBV7-3 with TRBJ2-5; the D call from TCRdb, TRBD1, cannot be confirmed without DNA. CDR1 and CDR2 from the germline V gene are SGHTA and FQGTGA. The CDR3 is 14 residues long. CDR3 region: CASSQIGAQETQYF. Full variable domain (missing parts from reference TRBV7-3 and TRBJ2-5): GAGVSQTPSNKVTEKGKYVELRCDPISGHTALYWYRQSLGQGPEFLIYFQGTGAADDSGLPNDRFFAVRPEGSVSTLKIQRTERGDSAVYLCASSQIGAQETQYFGPGTRLLVL.

The gene calls are TRBV7-9 and TRBJ1-3. CDR1 and CDR2 (germline): SEHNR, FQNEAQ (reference sequence). The CDR3 totals 14 residues. CDR3 sequence: CASSAVSSGNTIYF.

The V and J genes are TRBV7-2 and TRBJ2-5; the D call of TRBD2 rests on TCRdb alone, since no DNA is present to check it. The CDR3 is made up of 15 amino acids. Germline assignment: CDR1 SGHTA and CDR2 FQGNSA. The CDR3 reads CASSLSGTPQETQYF.

CDR3 sequence: CASSFLQGTAQETQYF. The chain joins TRBV6-5 to TRBJ2-5; the D gene TCRdb calls, TRBD1, cannot be checked with no DNA. Germline loops: CDR1 MNHEY, CDR2 SVGAGI. This CDR3 has 16 amino acids.

The CDR3 reads CASVPDYFMDTQYF. The chain recombines TRBV12-5 with TRBJ2-3; checking the TCRdb D call of TRBD2 is not possible without DNA. Germline CDR1 and CDR2: LGHNT and FRNRAP. This CDR3 contains 14 residues.

This chain connects TRBV7-2 to TRBJ1-1; the D call of TRBD1 rests on TCRdb alone, since no DNA is present to check it. Germline V lookup: CDR1 SGHTA, CDR2 FQGNSA. CDR3 length: 16 amino acids. The CDR3 sequence is CASSFASPGGNTEAFF.

V and J are TRBV28 and TRBJ1-6. The CDR3 totals 14 residues. The germline CDR1 and CDR2 sequences are MDHEN and SYDVKM. CDR3 amino acids: CASSLWGIASPLHF.

The CDR3 sequence: CASTGDSTDTQYF. The chain is built from TRBV2 and TRBJ2-3. This CDR3 has 13 residues. Germline V CDR1 and CDR2: SNHLY, FYNNEI. Using reference TRBV2 and TRBJ2-3 for the parts outside the CDR3, the full variable domain is EPEVTQTPSHQVTQMGQEVILRCVPISNHLYFYWYRQILGQKVEFLVSFYNNEISEKSEIFDDQFSVERPDGSNFTLKIRSTKLEDSAMYFCASTGDSTDTQYFGPGTRLTVL.

V gene TRBV4-3 combines with J gene TRBJ2-2; the TCRdb D gene call, TRBD2, has no DNA to confirm it. Germline V CDR1 and CDR2: LGHNA, YSLEER. This CDR3 is built from 16 residues. This CDR3 is CASSQEPAKNTGELFF.

The chain is built from TRBV4-1 and TRBJ2-1; lacking DNA, the TRBD1 call made by TCRdb goes unchecked. Per the germline V gene, CDR1 is MGHRA and CDR2 is YSYEKL. CDR3 length equals 16 residues. The CDR3: CASSQRGFQDYNEQFF.

This sequence joins TRBV12-3 or TRBV12-4 and TRBJ2-3; lacking DNA, the TRBD2 call made by TCRdb goes unchecked. CDR3 length: 13 residues. The CDR3 region is CASSPRTVDTQYF.

The chain links TRBV7-3 to TRBJ2-7; absent DNA, TCRdb's TRBD1 call cannot be checked. Germline assignment: CDR1 SGHTA and CDR2 FQGTGA. This CDR3 has 15 amino acids. CDR3 sequence: CASSSTGTGMYEQYF.

This rearrangement joins TRBV7-9 to TRBJ1-1; checking the TCRdb D call of TRBD1 is not possible without DNA. The germline V gene encodes CDR1 SEHNR and CDR2 FQNEAQ (reference sequence). The CDR3 is 13 amino acids. The CDR3 reads CASSHTGGTEAFF.

The V call is TRBV18, the J call TRBJ1-1; there is no DNA to check the TCRdb D call of TRBD1. This CDR3 comprises 13 residues. CDR1 KGHSH and CDR2 LQKENI come from the germline V gene. The CDR3: CASSPTGNTEAFF.

The V and J genes are TRBV4-3 and TRBJ2-3; TCRdb proposes TRBD1, but this gene call is untestable without DNA. There are 13 residues in the CDR3. In germline, CDR1 is LGHNA, CDR2 YSLEER. CDR3 residues: CASSLRDPDTQYF.

V is TRBV5-1 and J is TRBJ2-5; TCRdb picks TRBD1, but there is no DNA to check that call. Germline loops: CDR1 SGHRS, CDR2 YFSETQ. The CDR3 has 17 amino acids. CDR3 residues: CASSLSGTGGFVETQYF.

The rearrangement joins TRBV6-2 or TRBV6-3 to TRBJ1-2; the TRBD1 assignment by TCRdb is unverifiable without DNA. Per the germline V gene, CDR1 is MNHEY and CDR2 is SVGEGT. The CDR3 spans 15 residues. CDR3 amino acids: CASSTPRGNNYGYTF.

The CDR3 sequence: CASSPPGQMNTEAFF. The chain uses TRBV3-1 and TRBJ1-1; the D call from TCRdb, TRBD1, cannot be confirmed without DNA. Germline V gene data show CDR1 as LGHDT and CDR2 as YNNKEL (reference sequence). This CDR3 has 15 residues.

This chain connects TRBV7-3 to TRBJ1-6. The CDR3 length is 12 residues. From germline, CDR1 is SGHTA and CDR2 FQGTGA. CDR3 residues: CASSLGNSPLHF. The full variable domain, completed using reference TRBV7-3 and TRBJ1-6, is GAGVSQTPSNKVTEKGKYVELRCDPISGHTALYWYRQSLGQGPEFLIYFQGTGAADDSGLPNDRFFAVRPEGSVSTLKIQRTERGDSAVYLCASSLGNSPLHFGNGTRLTVT.

V gene TRBV18 combines with J gene TRBJ2-6; TCRdb gives TRBD1 as the D gene, but with no DNA this cannot be confirmed. Germline V gives CDR1 KGHSH, CDR2 LQKENI. The CDR3 is made up of 17 amino acids. CDR3 loop: CASSPAGTSSGANVLTF.

The rearrangement joins TRBV6-4 to TRBJ2-2; TCRdb designates TRBD1, a call that cannot be tested without DNA. The CDR3 has 15 amino acids. Germline CDR1 and CDR2: MRHNA and SNTAGT. The CDR3: CASSDSPLNTGELFF.

V usage is TRBV28 and J usage is TRBJ2-3. Germline V gene data show CDR1 as MDHEN and CDR2 as SYDVKM. The CDR3 is made up of 13 amino acids. The CDR3 is CASTAIEVDTQYF.

The CDR3 protein is CSAGDRGSADTQYF. The chain couples TRBV20-1 to TRBJ2-3; TCRdb's D call of TRBD1 is untestable without DNA. This CDR3 contains 14 residues. Germline lookup yields CDR1 DFQATT and CDR2 SNEGSKA (reference sequence).